What follows is one TCR beta chain and its context. As yet, its antigen is unknown. The primer mix had 60 Vbeta and 13 Jbeta primers. The authors' processing: Some 11 million of the about 80 million unique TCR beta chains counted in a later analysis were shared. Repertoires were generated with immunoSEQ multiplex PCR, while TCRdb's copy carries only in-frame clones and drops some. The D gene and trimming were derived from the DNA, and the V and J assignments and clone size from that table. The sample records roughly 100,000 clones, just over 75% being singletons. The data are from a study of cytomegalovirus exposure and HLA in healthy donors. Study-wide results and caveats: Sequencing had likely introduced a cluster of highly shared sequence variants as an artifact. CMV antigen specificity of a few CMV-associated chains was confirmed in vitro.

Per germline, CDR1 GTSNPN and CDR2 SVGIG (reference sequence). CDR3 length equals 14 residues. The V gene lost 0 bases and the J gene lost 3 bases, with 8 bases spanning the gap. This receptor was identified in a man aged 35 to 55 in good health and CMV-seropositive. The sequencing input was PBMCs. This chain links TRBV30 with TRBJ2-2; D possibly corresponds to TRBD1 (5 bases). The CDR3 nucleotides are TGTGCCTGGAGTGTACAGGTTGACACCGGGGAGCTGTTTTTT. Translating gives CAWSVQVDTGELFF. Full variable domain (remainder filled in from reference TRBV30 and TRBJ2-2): SQTIHQWPATLVQPVGSPLSLECTVEGTSNPNLYWYRQAAGRGLQLLFYSVGIGQISSEVPQNLSASRPQDRQFILSSKKLLLSDSGFYLCAWSVQVDTGELFFGEGSRLTVL.